This T cell receptor beta chain is drawn from a study of cytomegalovirus exposure and HLA in healthy donors listed by TCRdb under 2017. Turning to the overall study: According to a later analysis, one platform produced both the 100 to 150 validation repertoires and the 666 repertoires of the first cohort. A separate validation cohort of 100 to 150 different subjects was used in addition to the approximately 670-subject first cohort. To predict cytomegalovirus infection status, the study brought together high-throughput TCR immunosequencing, statistical association of individual TCRs with disease status, and machine learning. The study aimed to test whether signatures of past pathogen exposure could be identified by cataloging public T cell receptors. What the authors observed across the whole study: The classifier was reported to diagnose cytomegalovirus status with high specificity and sensitivity in both the original and validation cohorts. Most TCR sequences were seen in very few donors, while some public TCRs were found in many individuals. It was suggested by the authors that the approach could potentially be generalized to other disease states and immunological phenotypes. A later analysis had no HLA typing for the validation cohort, so co-occurrence there was scored across all 130 or so repertoires. Of the cluster scores, about 94% were above 0 in a later analysis, which found that TCRs clustered in the first cohort also tended to co-occur in the approximately 130 validation repertoires. Three of the identified cytomegalovirus-associated TCR beta chains were confirmed in vitro to be specific for cytomegalovirus antigens. The study gave a list of 150 to 200 TCR beta chains associated with cytomegalovirus.

About this clone itself: Its antigen specificity is not known. No quality values exist for individual bases; no much larger clone is one base distant.

Receptors were amplified or captured by the immunoSEQ multiplex PCR assay. In the source study's methods: To diagnose cytomegalovirus status from the catalog of TCR beta chain sequences, a statistical classification framework was built. TCRdb holds this immuneACCESS table with in-frame rearrangements only. Some clones are missing; in checked studies, unresolved V genes explain under half, and the rest has no known cause. That table is the source of V, J and clone size, and D and trimming were worked out from the DNA. This sample lists about 130,000 clones; approximately 89% were detected once. The biggest ten clones account for 3% to 3.5% of the sample. Separate from the roughly 650-subject first cohort, the validation cohort of roughly 110 subjects was the group to which the donors belonged. From cysteine to phenylalanine, the CDR3 is 16 amino acids long. Of all the DNA, just the CDR3 is kept, 48 bases in frame from base 1. Trimming costs V 0 bases and J 4 bases, and their ends lie 16 bases apart. CDR1 and CDR2 are drawn from the germline V gene: LGHNA, YSLEER.

The receptor chain draws on TRBV4-3 and TRBJ2-7; tentative D gene TRBD1, with 5 bases matching. This receptor was obtained from a man aged 30 to 39 in good health and CMV-seronegative. The sequencing sample was made of PBMCs. This receptor has the CDR3 CASSQDRRQPWYEQYF. In nucleotide form, the sequence is TGCGCCAGCAGCCAAGATCGGAGACAGCCTTGGTACGAGCAGTACTTC.